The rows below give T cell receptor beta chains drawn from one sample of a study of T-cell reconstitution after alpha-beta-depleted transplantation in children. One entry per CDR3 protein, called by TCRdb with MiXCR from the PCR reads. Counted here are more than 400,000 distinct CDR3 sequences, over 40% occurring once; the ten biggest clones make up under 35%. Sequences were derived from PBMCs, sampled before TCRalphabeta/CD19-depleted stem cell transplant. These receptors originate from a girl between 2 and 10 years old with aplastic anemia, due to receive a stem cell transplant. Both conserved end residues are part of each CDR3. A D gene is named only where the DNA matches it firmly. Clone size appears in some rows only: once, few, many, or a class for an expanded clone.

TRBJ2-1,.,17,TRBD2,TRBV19,TGTGCCAGTAGTACGGGACTAGCGGGAGTGGGCTACAATGAGCAGTTCTTC,CASSTGLAGVGYNEQFF
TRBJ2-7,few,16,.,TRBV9,TGTGCCAGCAGCCCTATCGGCGGGGGCCGAGGGAGGGATCAGTACTTC,CASSPIGGGRGRDQYF
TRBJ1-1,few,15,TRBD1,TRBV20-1,TGCAGTGCAGAAGGGACAGGGCCCCTCGGCACTGAAGCTTTCTTT,CSAEGTGPLGTEAFF
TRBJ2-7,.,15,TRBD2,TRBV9,TGTGCCAGCAGCGTAGAAGAGGGAGGGCCTTACGAGCAGTACTTC,CASSVEEGGPYEQYF
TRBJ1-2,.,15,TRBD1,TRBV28,TGTGCCAGCAGGACAGGGGGCGACCGAAGCTATGGCTACACCTTC,CASRTGGDRSYGYTF
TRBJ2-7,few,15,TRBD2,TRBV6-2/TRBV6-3,TGTGCCAGCAGTTTAGCACTAGCGGTCTCCTACGAGCAGTACTTC,CASSLALAVSYEQYF
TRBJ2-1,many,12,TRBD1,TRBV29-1,TGCAGCGTTGAAGCAGGGGGCAATGAGCAGTTCTTC,CSVEAGGNEQFF
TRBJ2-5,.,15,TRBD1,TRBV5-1,TGCGCCAGCAGCCGTTCCGGGACAGGGGCCGAGACCCAGTACTTC,CASSRSGTGAETQYF
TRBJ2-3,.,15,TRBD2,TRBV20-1,TGCAGTGCTAGTGGGAGGGAGTCCCGGGCAGATACGCAGTATTTT,CSASGRESRADTQYF
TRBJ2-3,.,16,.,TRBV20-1,TGCAGTGCTGAGATTAGGCCAAAGGGCCACACAGATACGCAGTATTTT,CSAEIRPKGHTDTQYF
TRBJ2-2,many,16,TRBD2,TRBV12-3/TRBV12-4,TGTGCCAGCAGTCCAGGACTAGCCTGGACCACCGGGGAGCTGTTTTTT,CASSPGLAWTTGELFF
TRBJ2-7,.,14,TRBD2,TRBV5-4,TGTGCCAGCAGCCCAGTAGCGGGGTCCTACGAGCAGTACTTC,CASSPVAGSYEQYF
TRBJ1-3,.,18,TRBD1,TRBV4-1,TGCGCCAGCAGCCAAGCCCTCGGACAGGGAAACTCTGGAAACACCATATATTTT,CASSQALGQGNSGNTIYF
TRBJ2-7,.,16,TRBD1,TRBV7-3,TGTGCCAGCAGCGTTAGTCCGGGACAGGGCGCCTACGAGCAGTACTTC,CASSVSPGQGAYEQYF
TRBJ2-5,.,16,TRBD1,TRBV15,TGTGCCACCACCCTCTTGGACAGGGGGTTTGAGGAGACCCAGTACTTC,CATTLLDRGFEETQYF
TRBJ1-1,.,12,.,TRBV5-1,TGCGCCAGCAGCTTGGCGAGGGGTGAAGCTTTCTTT,CASSLARGEAFF
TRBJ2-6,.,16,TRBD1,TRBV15,TGTGCCACCCAAAAGGGACAGGGTAAAGGGGCCAACGTCCTGACTTTC,CATQKGQGKGANVLTF
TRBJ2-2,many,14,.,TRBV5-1,TGCGCCAGCAGCTTGGGAGGGAACACCGGGGAGCTGTTTTTT,CASSLGGNTGELFF
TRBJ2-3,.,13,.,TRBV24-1,TGTGCCACCAGTGATAACTTTAGGAATACGCAGTATTTT,CATSDNFRNTQYF
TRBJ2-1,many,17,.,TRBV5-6,TGTGCCAGCAGCTTGAGTTTGGTGCTAGCCCCCTACAATGAGCAGTTCTTC,CASSLSLVLAPYNEQFF
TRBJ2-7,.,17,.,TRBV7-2,TGTGCCAGCAGCAGAGCCCCCCCTAGGGGTAGGGCCTACGAGCAGTACTTC,CASSRAPPRGRAYEQYF
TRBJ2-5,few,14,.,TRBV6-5,TGTGCCAGCAGTTACTCCAGGTCGGGGGAGACCCAGTACTTC,CASSYSRSGETQYF
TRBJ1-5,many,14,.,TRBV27,TGTGCCAGCAGCCAAAGCAGGTCTAGACAGCCCCAGCATTTT,CASSQSRSRQPQHF
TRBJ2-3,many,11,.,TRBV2,TGTGCCAGCAGGGAGACAGATACGCAGTATTTT,CASRETDTQYF
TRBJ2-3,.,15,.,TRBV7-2,TGTGCCAGCAGCCGCGATTGGGGGCCCACAGATACGCAGTATTTT,CASSRDWGPTDTQYF
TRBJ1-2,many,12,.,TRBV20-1,TGCAGTGCTATGTTGCGGGGGGGTGGCTACACCTTC,CSAMLRGGGYTF
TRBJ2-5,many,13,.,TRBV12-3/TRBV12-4,TGTGCCAGCAGGCCCCCCCTCCAAGAGACCCAGTACTTC,CASRPPLQETQYF
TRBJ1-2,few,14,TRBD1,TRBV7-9,TGTGCCAGCAGCCCACCGACAGGGACCTATGGCTACACCTTC,CASSPPTGTYGYTF
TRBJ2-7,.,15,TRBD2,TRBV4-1,TGCGCCAGCAGCCAAGCTACTAGCGTCTCCTACGAGCAGTACTTC,CASSQATSVSYEQYF
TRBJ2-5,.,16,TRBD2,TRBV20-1,TGCAGTGCTAGAGGACTAGCGGTGCTGTACCAAGAGACCCAGTACTTC,CSARGLAVLYQETQYF
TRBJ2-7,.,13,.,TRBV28,TGTGCCAGCAGTAGGGGTCGAGACTACGAGCAGTACTTC,CASSRGRDYEQYF
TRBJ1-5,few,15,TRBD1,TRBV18,TGTGCCAGCTCACCCGACAGGGTCGCCAATCAGCCCCAGCATTTT,CASSPDRVANQPQHF
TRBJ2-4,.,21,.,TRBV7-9,TGTGCCAGCAGCTCCATAAGGGCCAGCCGAGAAGATTTGCTAGCCAAAAACATTCAGTACTTC,CASSSIRASREDLLAKNIQYF
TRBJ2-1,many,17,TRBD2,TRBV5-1,TGCGCCAGCAGCCGTGGACTAGCGGGAGGGGGTAGTAATGAGCAGTTCTTC,CASSRGLAGGGSNEQFF
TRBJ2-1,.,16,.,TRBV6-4,TGTGCCAGCAGTGAGTCCCCGGGAATTATCTTGAATGAGCAGTTCTTC,CASSESPGIILNEQFF